This entry describes one T cell receptor (beta chain). PCR amplification relied on 60 Vbeta primers (plus 13 Jbeta primers). Measured with immunoSEQ multiplex PCR; TCRdb has only the in-frame clones, and not every one. The data hold around 150,000 clones, with over 60% observed a single time. This sample is part of a study of cytomegalovirus exposure and HLA in healthy donors. V gave up 3 bases and J gave up 1 base; unmatched junction bases: 0. Per germline, CDR1 SGHTA and CDR2 FQGNSA. The CDR3 sequence is 15 residues long. What was sequenced was PBMCs. The chain employs TRBV7-2 and TRBJ2-6; TRBD1 matches at 7 bases. This clonotype originated in a woman aged 25 to 45 in good health and CMV-seropositive. The chain's CDR3 is CASSLTGSGANVLTF. The CDR3 DNA sequence: TGTGCCAGCAGCTTGACAGGGTCTGGGGCCAACGTCCTGACTTTC.